The 5 T cell receptor beta chains below were found in one sample sequenced in a study of beta chain features in type 1 diabetes. The authors reverse transcribed all of the isolated RNA, so sequencing captured expressed TCRB transcripts. Profiling relied on immunoSEQ multiplex PCR, and the TCRdb table lists in-frame clones only, not all of them. The sample includes around 250,000 clones, around an eighth of them seen just once. Sequencing was done on a sample of naive CD4+ T cells from blood. The source of these receptors is a woman in her forties in good health.

V gene TRBV9 combines with J gene TRBJ1-1; possible D gene TRBD1, 6 bases. Germline lookup yields CDR1 SGDLS and CDR2 YYNGEE. The CDR3 length is 14 residues. V lost 4 bases and J lost 0, with 10 bases in between. The CDR3: CASSPGQLNTEAFF. The CDR3 nucleotides are TGTGCCAGCAGCCCCGGACAGCTGAACACTGAAGCTTTCTTT. Full variable domain (missing parts from reference TRBV9 and TRBJ1-1): DSGVTQTPKHLITATGQRVTLRCSPRSGDLSVYWYQQSLDQGLQFLIQYYNGEERAKGNILERFSAQQFPDLHSELNLSSLELGDSALYFCASSPGQLNTEAFFGQGTRLTVV.

This clone showed up just a few times. The chain recombines TRBV10-2 with TRBJ2-1, with 13 bases fitting TRBD2. Germline V gene sequence: CDR1 WSHSY, CDR2 SAAADI. The trim removed 5 bases at V and 6 bases at J, leaving 1 base unmatched. This CDR3 has 14 residues. The CDR3 sequence: CASSTSGGANEQFF. The CDR3 bases are TGCGCCAGCAGTACTAGCGGGGGGGCCAATGAGCAGTTCTTC.

The V and J genes are TRBV19 and TRBJ2-1; D is ambiguous. Germline-derived CDR1 and CDR2 are LNHDA and SQIVND (reference sequence). This CDR3 is 17 amino acids long. V shed 5 bases and J shed 6 bases, with 23 bases lying between them. CDR3 protein: CASSSSGSGFSFNEQFF. The DNA of the CDR3 is TGTGCCAGTAGTTCCTCCGGCTCGGGTTTTTCTTTCAATGAGCAGTTCTTC.

Note on this clone: Mismatch with germline at one junction end may stem from a read error. The chain is built from TRBV6-1 and TRBJ1-1; the match to TRBD1 covers 9 bases. The V gene's germline CDR1 is MNHNS and CDR2 SASEGT. The CDR3 has 15 residues. The CDR3 bases are TGTGCCAGCAGCGTCCAAGGACAGGGGAACCCTGAAGCTTTCTTT. The encoded protein is CASSVQGQGNPEAFF.

In its sample, this clone was seen a few times. V gene TRBV6-5 combines with J gene TRBJ2-7; TRBD1 agrees at 9 bases. The V gene end was trimmed by 2 bases and the J gene end by 4 bases; junction bases not matched to a gene: 9. Germline lookup yields CDR1 MNHEY and CDR2 SVGAGI. This CDR3 is built from 16 residues. CDR3 sequence (DNA): TGTGCCAGCAGTTACCTAACCGCCGGGACAGGGTACGAGCAGTACTTC. Its protein product is CASSYLTAGTGYEQYF.